The 15 T cell receptor beta chains in this list originate from one sample, sequenced in a study of control samples from healthy donors and cancer patients. Data came from immunoSEQ multiplex PCR; TCRdb stores just in-frame clones and leaves some out. This sample has 100,000 to 150,000 clones, with over 75% found just once. The specimen sequenced was blood. The source is a man aged 55 to 70 in good health.

J is TRBJ1-1 and V is TRBV6-6; 10 bases map to TRBD1. Germline V gene lookup returns CDR1 MNHNY and CDR2 SVGAGI (reference sequence). The CDR3 covers 21 residues. Germline trimming cut 6 bases from V and 1 base from J; bases unmatched to any gene: 23. The chain's CDR3 is CASSSPSGRGQGIYRNTEAFF. The CDR3 nucleotides read TGTGCCAGCAGCTCACCCTCAGGCAGGGGACAGGGGATATACAGGAACACTGAAGCTTTCTTT.

This clone showed up just a few times. The chain links TRBV5-1 to TRBJ2-1; 11 nucleotides agree with TRBD2. After removal of 9 bases from V and 8 bases from J, the junction contained 10 bases not matched to a gene. CDR3 length: 14 amino acids. The germline V gene encodes CDR1 SGHRS and CDR2 YFSETQ. The CDR3 spells CATQKLLAGDEQFF. As DNA, the CDR3 is TGCGCCACCCAGAAGTTACTAGCGGGAGATGAGCAGTTCTTC.

This chain uses TRBV28 with TRBJ1-1; D ambiguous. V was clipped by 2 bases and J by 4 bases, with 8 bases between them. This CDR3 has 13 amino acids. From germline, CDR1 is MDHEN and CDR2 SYDVKM. The CDR3 sequence: CASSLVGVTEAFF. In DNA form, the CDR3 reads TGTGCCAGCAGTTTAGTCGGGGTCACTGAAGCTTTCTTT.

The chain has TRBV19 and TRBJ2-2; no definite D call. CDR1 is LNHDA and CDR2 is SQIVND in the germline V gene (reference sequence). This CDR3 has 14 residues. Trimming shortened V by 3 bases and J by 5 bases, and 10 bases separated the two germline ends. In DNA form, the CDR3 reads TGTGCCAGTAGTATTTCGGGTAGGACCGGGGAGCTGTTTTTT. It encodes CASSISGRTGELFF.

This rearrangement joins TRBV6-9 to TRBJ2-3; D is undetermined. The V gene lost 4 bases and the J gene lost 3 bases, with 8 bases spanning the gap. The CDR3 covers 13 residues. Germline values: CDR1 MNHGY, CDR2 SVAAGI. The CDR3 protein is CASSSRGTDTQYF. The CDR3 bases are TGTGCCAGCAGTTCCCGCGGAACAGATACGCAGTATTTT.

This chain links TRBV6-2 or TRBV6-3 with TRBJ1-1, with D unresolved. The CDR3 extends over 13 amino acids. The germline gives CDR1 MNHEY, CDR2 SVGEGT. The V end lost 4 bases, the J end lost 1 base, and 7 bases lay between the germline ends. CDR3 in amino acids: CASSSPGNTEAFF. The CDR3 bases are TGTGCCAGCAGTTCCCCCGGGAACACTGAAGCTTTCTTT.

The rearrangement links TRBV4-1 to TRBJ1-5; the D is unclear. This CDR3 spans 16 amino acids. Germline lookup yields CDR1 MGHRA and CDR2 YSYEKL. V was pared by 0 bases and J by 2 bases, with 11 bases between. CDR3 protein: CASSQDSAVGNQPQHF. The CDR3 bases are TGCGCCAGCAGCCAAGATAGTGCCGTTGGCAATCAGCCCCAGCATTTT.

The V and J genes are TRBV6-6 and TRBJ1-5, with D perhaps TRBD1 (5 bases). Trimming removed 2 bases at V and 2 bases at J, with 10 bases between. The CDR3 is 15 residues long. Germline V CDR1 and CDR2: MNHNY, SVGAGI (reference sequence). The CDR3 bases are TGTGCCAGCAGTTACAGAAGGGGTGGCAATCAGCCCCAGCATTTT. Translation gives CASSYRRGGNQPQHF.

Only a few counts were recorded for this clone. This chain links TRBV27 with TRBJ2-2, with 9 bases lining up with TRBD2. Losses at the gene ends were 3 bases for V and 6 bases for J; bases not matched to a gene: 17. The CDR3 totals 19 residues. Germline V gives CDR1 MNHEY, CDR2 SMNVEV (reference sequence). The CDR3 loop reads CASSFAGTSLNSGSGELFF. CDR3 sequence (DNA): TGTGCCAGCAGTTTCGCCGGGACTAGCCTAAACTCCGGGTCCGGGGAGCTGTTTTTT.

The table lists this clone with a count of one. The chain joins TRBV5-5 to TRBJ1-2, with 10 bases lining up with TRBD1. Trimming removed 4 bases from V and 2 bases from J; junction bases left unmatched: 8. This CDR3 is 16 amino acids long. The germline gives CDR1 SGHKS, CDR2 YYEKEE (reference sequence). CDR3 loop: CASSPPTGQGNYGYTF. The CDR3 bases are TGTGCCAGCAGCCCCCCGACGGGACAGGGGAACTATGGCTACACCTTC.

V and J are TRBV24-1 and TRBJ2-5; 7 bases line up with TRBD1. J was trimmed by 1 base and V by 6 bases; bases with no gene match: 4. CDR3 size: 14 residues. Germline loops: CDR1 KGHDR, CDR2 SFDVKD. The CDR3 coding sequence is TGTGCCACCAGTCTAGGGGGCTCCCAAGAGACCCAGTACTTC. The encoded protein is CATSLGGSQETQYF.

This clone came up once. This chain links TRBV24-1 with TRBJ1-2; D may be TRBD1 (5 bases). Germline V gene lookup returns CDR1 KGHDR and CDR2 SFDVKD. Trimming removed 2 bases from V and 7 bases from J, with 10 bases in between. The CDR3 spans 13 residues. The CDR3 nucleotides read TGTGCCACCAGTGATTCCAGGGATGGTGGCTACACCTTC. It codes for CATSDSRDGGYTF.

The chain uses TRBV28 and TRBJ2-2; 7 bases are shared with TRBD2. CDR1 is MDHEN, CDR2 SYDVKM, per germline. The CDR3 is made up of 15 amino acids. Trimming took 6 bases from V and 4 from J; bases not matched to a gene: 8. The CDR3 protein is CASSPSGGVTGELFF. The CDR3 nucleotides read TGTGCCAGCAGCCCTTCGGGGGGTGTCACCGGGGAGCTGTTTTTT.

The genes are TRBV19 and TRBJ1-1; possible D gene TRBD1, 5 bases. Per germline, CDR1 LNHDA and CDR2 SQIVND (reference sequence). This CDR3 has 15 residues. Trimming shortened V by 1 base and J by 6 bases, and 15 bases separated the two germline ends. The CDR3 sequence: CASSIGKTGGAEAFF. For the CDR3, the DNA is TGTGCCAGTAGTATAGGAAAAACGGGGGGAGCTGAAGCTTTCTTT.

The chain joins TRBV5-5 to TRBJ1-6; D gene uncertain. The length of the CDR3 is 15 residues. CDR1 is SGHKS, CDR2 YYEKEE, per germline (reference sequence). The V end lost 6 bases, the J end lost 10 bases, and 20 bases lay between the germline ends. The CDR3 region has the DNA TGTGCCAGCACCGGGGAGGATCTACAGAAATCACCCCTCCACTTT. The encoded protein is CASTGEDLQKSPLHF.